This T cell receptor (beta chain) was sequenced for a study of PD-1 blockade in classical Hodgkin lymphoma. At the level of the study: It was nivolumab at 3 mg/kg, given intravenously every 2 weeks, that patients received. Study-level results: Newly diagnosed patients reportedly trailed healthy donors in baseline TCR diversity. In CD4+ cells, TCR diversity went up significantly by C4D1, but in CD8+ cells it did not.

Time point denoted: cycle 4 day 1 (C4D1), after more than five weeks of nivolumab. Every patient had relapsed following autologous stem cell transplantation, and cohorts differed in brentuximab vedotin exposure. For this clone: Its target is unknown.

V shed 0 bases and J shed 2 bases, with 10 bases lying between them. Germline-derived CDR1 and CDR2 are SGDLS and YYNGEE. This CDR3 contains 15 residues. Sequenced by immunoSEQ multiplex PCR; TCRdb stores in-frame clones only, minus some. Found here are about 21,000 clones, over 65% of them singletons; the top ten hold over 15%. The rearrangement joins TRBV9 to TRBJ2-3; D call uncertain. The sequence derives from a human donor with classical Hodgkin lymphoma. Sample: peripheral blood mononuclear cells (PBMCs), taken before the fourth cycle of nivolumab. CDR3 DNA sequence: TGTGCCAGCAGCGTAGACCGACGGACCACAGATACGCAGTATTTT. Amino acid sequence: CASSVDRRTTDTQYF. The full variable domain, its missing parts supplied by reference TRBV9 and TRBJ2-3, is DSGVTQTPKHLITATGQRVTLRCSPRSGDLSVYWYQQSLDQGLQFLIQYYNGEERAKGNILERFSAQQFPDLHSELNLSSLELGDSALYFCASSVDRRTTDTQYFGPGTRLTVL.